The 26 T cell receptor beta chains listed next were all sequenced from one sample in a study of CD8 T cell repertoires and HIV-1 epitope variants. What these receptors recognize is not known. TCRdb keeps only in-frame clones here, not all; method: immunoSEQ multiplex PCR. The data contain thousands of clones, 69% of them singletons. The sequenced material came from cultured CD8+ T cells derived from PBMCs. These receptors were obtained from a male donor with HIV.

This clone is a singleton in its sample. The chain is built from TRBV9 and TRBJ2-1; 7 bases map to TRBD1. The germline V gene encodes CDR1 SGDLS and CDR2 YYNGEE. With 4 bases clipped from V and 8 bases from J, the junction kept 12 bases outside the gene matches. There are 15 residues in the CDR3. The CDR3 sequence: CASSSDLGQADEQFF. In DNA, the CDR3 is TGTGCCAGCAGCTCGGACCTTGGACAGGCGGATGAGCAGTTCTTC.

This clone was observed a few times. The chain carries TRBV19 and TRBJ1-1; D ambiguous. Germline V lookup: CDR1 LNHDA, CDR2 SQIVND (reference sequence). Trimming removed 9 bases at V and 0 bases at J, with 14 bases between. This CDR3 is 14 amino acids long. This CDR3 is CASRPEAMNTEAFF. The DNA of the CDR3 is TGTGCCAGCCGCCCCGAGGCCATGAACACTGAAGCTTTCTTT.

The chain is built from TRBV28 and TRBJ2-7, with D uncertain. The CDR3 is 13 amino acids. Deletions cut 1 base from V and 0 bases from J, with 4 bases between. The germline gives CDR1 MDHEN, CDR2 SYDVKM. The CDR3 sequence: CASSLYGSYEQYF. CDR3 nucleotide sequence: TGTGCCAGCAGTTTATACGGCTCCTACGAGCAGTACTTC.

The sample holds a few counts of this clone. The same CDR3 can be traced to other DNA sequences in this sample. The V call is TRBV10-1, the J call TRBJ1-1; D remains ambiguous. The CDR3 is 14 amino acids. The V gene's germline CDR1 is WNHNN and CDR2 SYGVQD (reference sequence). With 3 bases removed from V and 0 bases from J, the gap between germline ends came to 8 bases. The CDR3 sequence is CASSDGSLNTEAFF. Here the CDR3 DNA reads TGCGCCAGCAGTGACGGCAGCTTGAACACTGAAGCTTTCTTT.

The genes are TRBV27 and TRBJ1-5; the D gene is possibly TRBD1 (6 bases). This CDR3 comprises 16 residues. The V gene lost 0 bases and the J gene lost 1 base, with 10 bases spanning the gap. Looked up from germline, CDR1 is MNHEY and CDR2 is SMNVEV (reference sequence). The CDR3 region has the DNA TGTGCCAGCAGTTTATCGGGGGGCAGGAGCAATCAGCCCCAGCATTTT. This codes for CASSLSGGRSNQPQHF.

The rearrangement joins TRBV15 to TRBJ2-1, with D tentatively TRBD1 or TRBD2 (5 bases each). V was trimmed by 0 bases and J by 2 bases, leaving 17 bases between them. Germline CDR1 and CDR2: LNHNV and YYDKDF (reference sequence). There are 18 residues in the CDR3. CDR3 amino acids: CATSRDAGAGVAYNEQFF. Here the CDR3 DNA reads TGTGCCACCAGCAGAGATGCCGGGGCCGGGGTTGCCTACAATGAGCAGTTCTTC. Using reference TRBV15 and TRBJ2-1 for the parts outside the CDR3, the full variable domain is DAMVIQNPRYQVTQFGKPVTLSCSQTLNHNVMYWYQQKSSQAPKLLFHYYDKDFNNEADTPDNFQSRRPNTSFCFLDIRSPGLGDTAMYLCATSRDAGAGVAYNEQFFGPGTRLTVL.

This chain connects TRBV4-3 to TRBJ2-3; 8 nucleotides agree with TRBD1. This CDR3 contains 18 residues. Germline CDR1 LGHNA, CDR2 YSLEER. The J segment lost 4 bases and the V segment lost 0 bases, leaving 12 bases of the junction unmatched. The CDR3 reads CASSQEIPGTGNPDTQYF. DNA of the CDR3: TGCGCCAGCAGCCAAGAGATACCCGGGACAGGAAACCCAGATACGCAGTATTTT.

The chain uses TRBV7-9 and TRBJ2-1; possibly TRBD2 for D (5 bases). Per the germline V gene, CDR1 is SEHNR and CDR2 is FQNEAQ (reference sequence). The CDR3 totals 15 residues. V was clipped by 3 bases and J by 1 base, with 10 bases between them. The CDR3 DNA is TGTGCCAGCAGCTTCCAGCGGCTGTCCTACAATGAGCAGTTCTTC. Protein product: CASSFQRLSYNEQFF.

This clone was observed a few times. This CDR3 reads CASTPTGGVGETQYF. The CDR3 nucleotides read TGTGCCAGCACGCCGACTGGAGGGGTCGGCGAGACCCAGTACTTC. V and J are TRBV2 and TRBJ2-5, with D possibly matching TRBD2 (6 bases). The CDR3 extends over 15 amino acids. Between the trimmed V and J ends, which lost 7 bases and 5 bases, there was a span of 20 bases. CDR1 SNHLY and CDR2 FYNNEI come from the germline V gene.

The chain is built from TRBV6-4 and TRBJ2-2; TRBD2 matches 8 bases. Trimming at V came to 3 bases and at J to 7 bases, leaving 7 bases not matched to a gene. This CDR3 has 15 residues. Germline CDR1 and CDR2: MRHNA and SNTAGT. The CDR3 nucleotides read TGTGCCAGCAGTGAGAGAGCGGGAGATGGCGGGGAGCTGTTTTTT. It specifies CASSERAGDGGELFF.

The table lists this clone with a few counts. This chain joins TRBV28 and TRBJ2-2; possible D gene TRBD1, 6 bases. The CDR3 loop spans 13 amino acids. Germline V gives CDR1 MDHEN, CDR2 SYDVKM. The germline V and J ends were trimmed by 4 bases and 6 bases, with 9 bases remaining between them. CDR3 protein: CASSSQGSGELFF. CDR3 bases: TGTGCCAGCAGTTCACAGGGATCCGGGGAGCTGTTTTTT.

V usage is TRBV4-1 and J usage is TRBJ1-2; TRBD1 matches at 8 bases. The germline V gene has CDR1 MGHRA and CDR2 YSYEKL. Trimming took 4 bases from V and 4 from J; bases not matched to a gene: 8. The CDR3 is 15 amino acids. Written as DNA, the CDR3 is TGCGCCAGCAGCCTTAGGACAGGGTCGGGCTATGGCTACACCTTC. Translating it yields CASSLRTGSGYGYTF.

V is TRBV28 and J is TRBJ2-7, with TRBD1 identical over 9 bases. This CDR3 contains 15 residues. Trimming cost V 5 bases and J 5 bases; bases outside gene matches: 10. Germline CDR1 and CDR2: MDHEN and SYDVKM. CDR3 DNA sequence: TGTGCCAGCAGTCCCGGGACAGGGAGGGAAGACGAGCAGTACTTC. It translates to CASSPGTGREDEQYF.

The V call is TRBV7-2, the J call TRBJ2-4, with TRBD2 matching 13 bases. CDR3 length equals 17 residues. Trimming at V came to 3 bases and at J to 7 bases, leaving 9 bases not matched to a gene. From germline, CDR1 is SGHTA and CDR2 FQGNSA. The CDR3: CASSLPGLAGSGNIQYF. CDR3 sequence (DNA): TGTGCCAGCAGCTTGCCGGGACTAGCGGGATCGGGGAACATTCAGTACTTC.

The V call is TRBV7-9, the J call TRBJ1-1; weak D call: TRBD1 (5 bases). This CDR3 comprises 15 residues. CDR1 and CDR2 (germline): SEHNR, FQNEAQ (reference sequence). V lost 2 bases and J 2 bases, leaving 12 bases between the germline ends. CDR3 nucleotides: TGTGCCAGCAGCTTAAATGGGGGTTCCAACACTGAAGCTTTCTTT. This codes for CASSLNGGSNTEAFF.

The rearrangement joins TRBV4-3 to TRBJ2-3; possibly TRBD1 or TRBD2 for D (5 bases each). Germline-derived CDR1 and CDR2 are LGHNA and YSLEER. This CDR3 is built from 18 residues. Deletions cut 5 bases from V and 1 base from J, with 22 bases between. The CDR3: CASSRDLRDPRRTDTQYF. Here the CDR3 DNA reads TGCGCCAGCAGCAGAGACCTCCGGGACCCCCGGCGCACAGATACGCAGTATTTT.

This clone was seen a handful of times. V usage is TRBV4-2 and J usage is TRBJ2-5; 8 bases line up with TRBD2. Germline CDR1 LGHNA, CDR2 YNFKEQ. There are 15 residues in the CDR3. J gave up 3 bases and V 1 base, and 4 bases lay outside the gene matches. CDR3 bases: TGTGCCAGCAGCCAAGGCGGAGCGGGGGAAGAGACCCAGTACTTC. This sequence encodes CASSQGGAGEETQYF.

The chain joins TRBV10-3 to TRBJ2-1; TRBD1 aligns across 7 bases. The CDR3 has 12 amino acids. The germline gives CDR1 ENHRY, CDR2 SYGVKD. J was trimmed by 7 bases and V by 8 bases; bases with no gene match: 5. The DNA of the CDR3 is TGTGCCATCTCAGAGGGGGCAAATGAGCAGTTCTTC. As protein: CAISEGANEQFF.

This clone was counted between two and nine times. The J gene is TRBJ2-2, the V gene TRBV5-4; D gene uncertain. The CDR3 extends over 13 amino acids. Trimming pared 0 bases from V and 3 bases from J, leaving 3 bases between. Germline V gene lookup returns CDR1 SGHNT and CDR2 YYREEE (reference sequence). Here the CDR3 DNA reads TGTGCCAGCAGCTTGGTCGACACCGGGGAGCTGTTTTTT. Its protein is CASSLVDTGELFF.

This clone was detected once. The J gene is TRBJ2-7, the V gene TRBV19, with TRBD2 matching over 10 bases. CDR3 length equals 14 residues. Per germline, CDR1 LNHDA and CDR2 SQIVND (reference sequence). The ends lost 3 bases at V and 3 bases at J; junction bases unmatched: 2. Written as DNA, the CDR3 is TGTGCCAGTAGTATCTCTAGCGGGGGCTACGAGCAGTACTTC. Translating it yields CASSISSGGYEQYF. The whole variable domain, remainder taken from reference TRBV19 and TRBJ2-7, is DGGITQSPKYLFRKEGQNVTLSCEQNLNHDAMYWYRQDPGQGLRLIYYSQIVNDFQKGDIAEGYSVSREKKESFPLTVTSAQKNPTAFYLCASSISSGGYEQYFGPGTRLTVT.

The gene calls are TRBV28 and TRBJ2-7; D is tentatively TRBD1 or TRBD2 (5 bases each). Germline V gene data show CDR1 as MDHEN and CDR2 as SYDVKM. The CDR3 extends over 16 amino acids. Trimming pared 6 bases from V and 6 bases from J, leaving 24 bases between. CDR3 nucleotides: TGTGCCAGCAGCCCCCGGGACCCATCTCAAGACGGCGAGCAGTACTTC. It codes for CASSPRDPSQDGEQYF.

The rearrangement joins TRBV5-6 to TRBJ2-3; maybe TRBD1 (6 bases). Trimming took off 5 bases at V and 3 bases at J, with 19 bases between the two ends. This CDR3 has 16 residues. The V gene's germline CDR1 is SGHDT and CDR2 YYEEEE. Written as DNA, the CDR3 is TGTGCCAGCAGTTCCTCCGACAGGAGCGGTACAGATACGCAGTATTTT. It encodes CASSSSDRSGTDTQYF.

This chain links TRBV4-1 with TRBJ1-1, with D perhaps TRBD1 (6 bases). V gave up 1 base and J gave up 8 bases, with 8 bases separating them. The length of the CDR3 is 12 residues. The V gene's germline CDR1 is MGHRA and CDR2 YSYEKL. DNA of the CDR3: TGCGCCAGCAGCCAAGGGACAGCCGAAGCTTTCTTT. Its translation is CASSQGTAEAFF.

This clone was observed a handful of times. The chain is built from TRBV2 and TRBJ1-6; D remains unclear. CDR1 is SNHLY, CDR2 FYNNEI, per germline. V gave up 5 bases and J gave up 9 bases, with 17 bases separating them. This CDR3 spans 15 amino acids. In DNA, the CDR3 is TGTGCCAGCAGTACCGTCCCGGGTAGTGGTTCACCCCTCCACTTT. As protein: CASSTVPGSGSPLHF.

The rearrangement links TRBV6-5 to TRBJ2-1; TRBD2 agrees at 10 bases. The germline V gene encodes CDR1 MNHEY and CDR2 SVGAGI. With V trimmed by 5 bases and J by 9 bases, 10 bases remained unmatched. The CDR3 is 15 residues long. CDR3 nucleotides: TGTGCCAGCAGTATCCTAGCGGGAGCACCTGTTGAGCAGTTCTTC. It encodes CASSILAGAPVEQFF.

This sequence joins TRBV28 and TRBJ1-5; no clear D. This CDR3 is 12 amino acids long. CDR1 is MDHEN, CDR2 SYDVKM, per germline. V was pared by 7 bases and J by 2 bases, with 6 bases between. The CDR3 region is CASTPRNQPQHF. The DNA of the CDR3 is TGTGCCAGCACGCCGCGCAATCAGCCCCAGCATTTT.